One and the same sample provided the 8 T cell receptor beta chains below, sequenced in a study of T cells in Graves' hyperthyroidism and ophthalmopathy. The TCR beta CDR3 regions underwent amplification using RNA transcripts as the source. The HTBI primer set drove a first-round RT-PCR of the TCR CDR3. Via MiXCR, TCRdb re-called the multiplex PCR reads, giving one row per CDR3 protein. The sample includes over 350,000 distinct CDR3 sequences, about an eighth of them seen just once. The sample comprised blood. The receptors stem from a man between 45 and 60 years old with Graves' ophthalmopathy.

This clonotype was counted a few times. The J gene is TRBJ1-1, the V gene TRBV4-1; tentatively, D is TRBD1 (5 bases). V shed 6 bases and J shed 3 bases, with 20 bases lying between them. Germline loops: CDR1 MGHRA, CDR2 YSYEKL. The CDR3 has 16 residues. The CDR3: CASRKSVAGGYTEAFF. DNA for the CDR3: TGCGCCAGCAGGAAATCTGTTGCGGGGGGATACACTGAAGCTTTCTTT.

This clonotype was detected ten times or more. This chain connects TRBV11-2 to TRBJ2-3; 11 nucleotides agree with TRBD2. Germline V gene sequence: CDR1 SGHAT, CDR2 FQNNGV. Trimming removed 5 bases from V and 0 bases from J; junction bases left unmatched: 10. There are 18 residues in the CDR3. In DNA, the CDR3 is TGTGCCAGCAGCCTACGGACTAGCGGGTCCTCTAGCACAGATACGCAGTATTTT. This encodes CASSLRTSGSSSTDTQYF.

This clonotype has ten or more counts. The chain combines TRBV7-9 with TRBJ2-1, with TRBD1 matching 9 bases. Per germline, CDR1 SEHNR and CDR2 FQNEAQ (reference sequence). Trimming removed 3 bases from V and 7 bases from J; junction bases left unmatched: 4. The CDR3 totals 14 residues. The CDR3: CASSFLTGGNEQFF. As DNA, the CDR3 is TGTGCCAGCAGCTTTTTGACAGGGGGAAATGAGCAGTTCTTC.

The V gene is TRBV6-1, the J gene TRBJ1-1; 8 bases are a match to TRBD1. The CDR3 runs 14 residues. Germline V lookup: CDR1 MNHNS, CDR2 SASEGT. The V gene end was trimmed by 9 bases and the J gene end by 0 bases; junction bases not matched to a gene: 6. The CDR3 DNA follows: TGTGCCAGTCTACAGGGGGGACTGAACACTGAAGCTTTCTTT. Protein: CASLQGGLNTEAFF.

The table lists this clonotype with many counts. The rearrangement uses TRBV7-9 and TRBJ2-3; D is uncertain. V dropped 10 bases and J dropped 0 bases, with 8 bases sitting between them. This CDR3 is built from 12 residues. Germline loops: CDR1 SEHNR, CDR2 FQNEAQ (reference sequence). DNA of the CDR3: TGTGCCACCACATCTAGCACAGATACGCAGTATTTT. This encodes CATTSSTDTQYF.

In this sample, this clonotype turned up many times. This chain connects TRBV3-1 to TRBJ2-3; no clear D gene. This CDR3 has 15 amino acids. The germline V gene encodes CDR1 LGHDT and CDR2 YNNKEL (reference sequence). Deletions cut 5 bases from V and 0 bases from J, with 12 bases between. CDR3 nucleotides: TGTGCCAGCAGCGCGTCGAGCGCTAGCACAGATACGCAGTATTTT. It encodes CASSASSASTDTQYF.

In this sample, this clonotype turned up many times. The chain joins TRBV29-1 to TRBJ2-2, with TRBD2 matching 9 bases. This CDR3 comprises 16 residues. Germline loops: CDR1 SQVTM, CDR2 ANQGSEA. With V trimmed by 6 bases and J by 5 bases, 13 bases remained unmatched. In nucleotides, the CDR3 is TGCAGCGTCGAATTAGCGGGAGTACCGGCGACCGGGGAGCTGTTTTTT. It is translated as CSVELAGVPATGELFF.

This clonotype appeared a single time. CDR3 nucleotides: TGCGCCAGCAGCTTGGTCGGGCTAGCCTTTCGAGATACGCAGTATTTT. Protein: CASSLVGLAFRDTQYF. The chain uses TRBV5-1 and TRBJ2-3, with D perhaps matching TRBD2 (5 bases). The CDR3 runs to 16 residues. Germline CDR1 reads SGHRS; CDR2 reads YFSETQ. V was shortened by 0 bases and J by 5 bases, with 16 bases between the two germline ends.